What follows are 27 T cell receptor beta chains derived from one specimen sequenced in a study of blood T cell repertoires in COVID-19. Produced via immunoSEQ multiplex PCR; TCRdb's table is partial and in-frame only. Here the sample spans 200,000 to 250,000 clones, 86% being singletons. Sequencing input: peripheral blood. These TCRs come from a man aged 25 to 40 who had recovered from COVID-19.

This clone was picked up one time. The V and J genes are TRBV18 and TRBJ2-1; D uncertain. CDR3 length equals 13 residues. Germline V gives CDR1 KGHSH, CDR2 LQKENI. V was trimmed by 3 bases and J by 7 bases, leaving 10 bases between them. This chain's CDR3 is CASSPSVFNEQFF. DNA for the CDR3: TGTGCCAGCTCACCCTCGGTATTTAATGAGCAGTTCTTC.

The rearrangement uses TRBV4-1 and TRBJ2-1; 12 nucleotides agree with TRBD2. From germline, CDR1 is MGHRA and CDR2 YSYEKL. This CDR3 spans 19 amino acids. With 6 bases clipped from V and 9 bases from J, the junction kept 21 bases outside the gene matches. For the CDR3, the DNA is TGCGCCAGCAGTCTAATGACTAGCGGGGGTTCCCCCCTCATAGGTGAGCAGTTCTTC. Translated, it gives CASSLMTSGGSPLIGEQFF.

This clone was observed a single time. The chain employs TRBV19 and TRBJ1-2, with a possible D match to TRBD1 (6 bases). Germline CDR1 and CDR2: LNHDA and SQIVND (reference sequence). Trimming removed 6 bases from V and 6 bases from J, with 14 bases in between. This CDR3 contains 13 residues. For the CDR3, the DNA is TGTGCCAGTAGAAAACAGGGAATCGATGGCTACACCTTC. Translation gives CASRKQGIDGYTF.

The chain joins TRBV5-6 to TRBJ1-4, with 10 bases matching TRBD1. Germline lookup yields CDR1 SGHDT and CDR2 YYEEEE. Trimming removed 4 bases from V and 6 bases from J; junction bases left unmatched: 6. The CDR3 contains 15 residues. The CDR3 DNA reads as TGTGCCAGCAGCATGACAGGGGGCGCTGATGAAAAACTGTTTTTT. Its translation: CASSMTGGADEKLFF.

The genes are TRBV10-2 and TRBJ2-7, with D possibly TRBD1 on 5 matching bases. With 1 base removed from V and 5 bases from J, the gap between germline ends came to 12 bases. The germline CDR1 and CDR2 sequences are WSHSY and SAAADI. This CDR3 is 14 amino acids long. As DNA, the CDR3 is TGCGCCAGCAGTGAGTATGAGACAGATGACGAGCAGTACTTC. It encodes CASSEYETDDEQYF.

This clone has a single count. The chain has TRBV4-2 and TRBJ2-7; 8 bases are shared with TRBD1. The CDR3 loop spans 12 amino acids. V gave up 11 bases and J gave up 9 bases; unmatched junction bases: 12. Germline CDR1 is LGHNA and CDR2 is YNFKEQ. The CDR3 nucleotides are TGTGCCCCTAGTGAGGACAGGGAAGGGCAGTACTTC. Its translation is CAPSEDREGQYF.

V usage is TRBV4-2 and J usage is TRBJ1-5; D possibly corresponds to TRBD1 (6 bases). Germline V gives CDR1 LGHNA, CDR2 YNFKEQ. The ends were cut back, 6 bases at V and 11 bases at J, with 20 bases in the middle. The CDR3 runs to 14 residues. The CDR3 loop reads CASSPGRGEEAQHF. The CDR3 DNA reads TGTGCCAGCAGTCCAGGGAGGGGGGAAGAGGCCCAGCATTTT.

This sequence joins TRBV19 and TRBJ1-4; 7 bases match TRBD1. Germline CDR1 is LNHDA and CDR2 is SQIVND (reference sequence). The CDR3 has 13 amino acids. V trimming: 5 bases; J trimming: 7 bases; junction bases outside the gene matches: 4. CDR3 loop: CASSSGGPEKLFF. CDR3 DNA: TGTGCCAGTAGTTCAGGGGGTCCTGAAAAACTGTTTTTT.

This clone came up a few times. The V gene is TRBV5-1, the J gene TRBJ2-1; 12 bases are shared with TRBD2. Looked up from germline, CDR1 is SGHRS and CDR2 is YFSETQ. The CDR3 runs 15 residues. V shed 6 bases and J 15 bases; nucleotides not matched to a gene: 16. The CDR3 reads CASMPGLAGIQGGFF. In DNA, the CDR3 is TGCGCCAGCATGCCTGGACTAGCGGGGATTCAGGGGGGGTTCTTC.

This chain connects TRBV28 to TRBJ2-7; TRBD1 might be the D (5 bases). Trimming pared 5 bases from V and 5 bases from J, leaving 22 bases between. Germline V CDR1 and CDR2: MDHEN, SYDVKM. The CDR3 is 16 amino acids. The CDR3 bases are TGTGCCAGCAGTCCCCGGCCAGGGAAGGATAGGAACGAGCAGTACTTC. This encodes CASSPRPGKDRNEQYF. Full variable domain (rest looked up from reference TRBV28 and TRBJ2-7): DVKVTQSSRYLVKRTGEKVFLECVQDMDHENMFWYRQDPGLGLRLIYFSYDVKMKEKGDIPEGYSVSREKKERFSLILESASTNQTSMYLCASSPRPGKDRNEQYFGPGTRLTVT.

The rearrangement uses TRBV5-1 and TRBJ2-3; 9 bases match TRBD1. The germline gives CDR1 SGHRS, CDR2 YFSETQ. V gave up 0 bases and J gave up 6 bases; unmatched junction bases: 5. The CDR3 totals 15 residues. The CDR3 DNA sequence: TGCGCCAGCAGCTTGGGGAGGACAGGGGCCGATACGCAGTATTTT. Translation gives CASSLGRTGADTQYF.

A single count supports this clone. This sequence joins TRBV11-2 and TRBJ1-5; D ambiguous. The CDR3 has 13 amino acids. The germline V and J ends were trimmed by 1 base and 8 bases, with 9 bases remaining between them. From germline, CDR1 is SGHAT and CDR2 FQNNGV. The CDR3 is CASSLAPYEPQHF. Written as DNA, the CDR3 is TGTGCCAGCAGCTTAGCACCCTACGAGCCCCAGCATTTT. Full variable domain (missing parts from reference TRBV11-2 and TRBJ1-5): EAGVAQSPRYKIIEKRQSVAFWCNPISGHATLYWYQQILGQGPKLLIQFQNNGVVDDSQLPKDRFSAERLKGVDSTLKIQPAKLEDSAVYLCASSLAPYEPQHFGDGTRLSIL.

This clone was observed a single time. V and J are TRBV7-9 and TRBJ1-4, with 7 bases fitting TRBD1. Germline V gives CDR1 SEHNR, CDR2 FQNEAQ (reference sequence). V was clipped by 1 base and J by 7 bases; unmatched bases: 9. The CDR3 length is 16 residues. The DNA of the CDR3 is TGTGCCAGCAGCTTAGGAGAGGGACAGATAGTTGAAAAACTGTTTTTT. Its translation: CASSLGEGQIVEKLFF.

This clone has just a few counts. The J gene is TRBJ2-1, the V gene TRBV6-2 or TRBV6-3; D remains ambiguous. CDR3 size: 12 residues. The V gene lost 6 bases and the J gene lost 7 bases, with 10 bases spanning the gap. CDR1 is MNHEY, CDR2 SVGEGT, per germline. CDR3 amino acids: CASSPLVNEQFF. The CDR3 DNA reads TGTGCCAGCAGCCCCTTAGTGAATGAGCAGTTCTTC.

This clone occurred a few times. The CDR3 sequence is CASSYGTGTGPYEQYF. CDR3 sequence (DNA): TGTGCCAGCAGCTATGGAACCGGGACAGGGCCTTACGAGCAGTACTTC. J is TRBJ2-7 and V is TRBV11-2, with 9 bases identical to TRBD1. Germline V lookup: CDR1 SGHAT, CDR2 FQNNGV. V shed 4 bases, J shed 4 bases, and the junction held 11 bases outside the gene matches. The CDR3 length is 16 residues.

The V call is TRBV6-7, the J call TRBJ2-7; D is ambiguous. TRBV6-7 qualifies as an ORF whose function is uncertain. V lost 7 bases to trimming and J lost 2 bases, with 15 bases between them. This CDR3 has 14 amino acids. CDR3 sequence (DNA): TGTGCCAGCAAAGCCCCACCTTCACCCTACGAGCAGTACTTC. Its translation: CASKAPPSPYEQYF.

In its sample, this clone was seen once. CDR3 nucleotide sequence: TGTGCCAGCAGTTTATCGGGTTGGCGGGAAGCTTTCTTT. Protein sequence: CASSLSGWREAFF. J is TRBJ1-1 and V is TRBV27; no definite D call. Trimming stripped 0 bases from V and 8 bases from J, with 10 bases between. There are 13 residues in the CDR3. CDR1 and CDR2 (germline): MNHEY, SMNVEV (reference sequence).

The rearrangement uses TRBV5-1 and TRBJ1-6; 7 bases are a match to TRBD1. Germline trimming cut 4 bases from V and 4 bases from J; bases unmatched to any gene: 2. CDR1 and CDR2 (germline): SGHRS, YFSETQ. The CDR3 contains 14 residues. The CDR3 DNA reads as TGCGCCAGCAGCCCGGGACAGTATAATTCACCCCTCCACTTT. Its protein is CASSPGQYNSPLHF. Looking up the rest from reference TRBV5-1 and TRBJ1-6 gives the full variable domain: KAGVTQTPRYLIKTRGQQVTLSCSPISGHRSVSWYQQTPGQGLQFLFEYFSETQRNKGNFPGRFSGRQFSNSRSEMNVSTLELGDSALYLCASSPGQYNSPLHFGNGTRLTVT.

The chain couples TRBV2 to TRBJ2-2; D is possibly TRBD2 (6 bases). From germline, CDR1 is SNHLY and CDR2 FYNNEI. V was cut by 0 bases and J by 5 bases, with 19 bases left in between. CDR3 length equals 18 residues. CDR3 nucleotides: TGTGCCAGCAGTGAAGCGCTTTGGGGGGTGGTGGGGACCGGGGAGCTGTTTTTT. This translates into CASSEALWGVVGTGELFF. Supplemented by reference TRBV2 and TRBJ2-2, the full variable domain reads EPEVTQTPSHQVTQMGQEVILRCVPISNHLYFYWYRQILGQKVEFLVSFYNNEISEKSEIFDDQFSVERPDGSNFTLKIRSTKLEDSAMYFCASSEALWGVVGTGELFFGEGSRLTVL.

Regarding this clone: Additional DNA sequences in this sample encode the identical CDR3. The CDR3 bases are TGTGCCAGCAGTCGGGGTGGTGGAGAGACCCAGTACTTC. It codes for CASSRGGGETQYF. This sequence joins TRBV6-5 and TRBJ2-5; D is perhaps TRBD2 (5 bases). CDR1 and CDR2 (germline): MNHEY, SVGAGI. The V end lost 5 bases, the J end lost 4 bases, and 11 bases lay between the germline ends. The CDR3 is made up of 13 amino acids.

This chain connects TRBV7-9 to TRBJ1-6; 9 bases are a match to TRBD1. With V trimmed by 1 base and J by 7 bases, 2 bases remained unmatched. Germline V gene data show CDR1 as SEHNR and CDR2 as FQNEAQ (reference sequence). The CDR3 length is 15 residues. CDR3 protein: CASSLDGTGNSPLHF. The DNA of the CDR3 is TGTGCCAGCAGCTTAGATGGGACAGGGAATTCACCCCTCCACTTT.

V usage is TRBV30 and J usage is TRBJ1-2, with a weak D call TRBD1 (5 bases). Trimming left V 1 base short and J 8 bases short, with 11 bases between. The germline V gene encodes CDR1 GTSNPN and CDR2 SVGIG (reference sequence). The CDR3 runs 12 residues. In DNA, the CDR3 is TGTGCCTGGAGTGGTAGGGGTCGGGGCTACACCTTC. It encodes CAWSGRGRGYTF.

The chain has TRBV7-2 and TRBJ2-2; D is unclear. The CDR3 has 16 amino acids. Germline loops: CDR1 SGHTA, CDR2 FQGNSA. V lost 6 bases to trimming and J lost 0 bases, with 14 bases between them. As DNA, the CDR3 is TGTGCCAGCAGGGCCCAGGTCTTGTCGAACACCGGGGAGCTGTTTTTT. Protein: CASRAQVLSNTGELFF. Full variable domain (outside the CDR3, taken from reference TRBV7-2 and TRBJ2-2): GAGVSQSPSNKVTEKGKDVELRCDPISGHTALYWYRQSLGQGLEFLIYFQGNSAPDKSGLPSDRFSAERTGGSVSTLTIQRTQQEDSAVYLCASRAQVLSNTGELFFGEGSRLTVL.

The chain uses TRBV5-1 and TRBJ2-7, with D possibly being TRBD1 (5 bases). The CDR3 length is 14 residues. The germline gives CDR1 SGHRS, CDR2 YFSETQ. V lost 2 bases and J lost 0, with 9 bases in between. The CDR3 is CASSLQVSSYEQYF. The CDR3 DNA reads TGCGCCAGCAGCTTACAGGTTAGCTCCTACGAGCAGTACTTC.

The rearrangement links TRBV11-1 to TRBJ2-7; 11 nucleotides align to TRBD2. This CDR3 has 16 amino acids. Germline values: CDR1 SGHAT, CDR2 FQDESV (reference sequence). V was pared by 0 bases and J by 2 bases, with 3 bases of the junction left unmatched. CDR3 DNA: TGTGCCAGCAGCTTAGCGGCTAGCGGGGGGACCTACGAGCAGTACTTC. Protein: CASSLAASGGTYEQYF.

The rearrangement joins TRBV27 to TRBJ1-4; TRBD1 aligns across 8 bases. CDR1 MNHEY and CDR2 SMNVEV come from the germline V gene (reference sequence). With 6 bases clipped from V and 8 bases from J, the junction kept 11 bases outside the gene matches. The CDR3 totals 15 residues. The DNA for the CDR3 is TGTGCCAGCAGCACCGGACAGGGTCTTGGCGAAAAACTGTTTTTT. It yields the protein CASSTGQGLGEKLFF.

The chain is built from TRBV3-1 (or the pseudogene TRBV3-2) and TRBJ1-4; D uncertain. The V gene lost 3 bases and the J gene lost 10 bases, with 9 bases spanning the gap. The CDR3 is 12 amino acids. CDR1 is LGHDT, CDR2 YNNKEL, per germline (reference sequence). The CDR3 DNA reads as TGTGCCAGCAGCCAGGAGGGTAGAAAACTGTTTTTT. This translates into CASSQEGRKLFF.